This T cell receptor (beta chain) was obtained from a study of blood T cell repertoires in COVID-19. The wider study: The samples span acute and convalescent COVID-19 from the United States, Italy and Spain.

Only one count was recorded for this clone. Data came from immunoSEQ multiplex PCR; TCRdb stores just in-frame clones and leaves some out. In the table there are 150,000 to 200,000 clones, approximately 80% of which are singletons. This study enrolled people aged 18 to 89 from around 25 US geographic areas. V was clipped by 5 bases and J by 5 bases, with 14 bases between them. Germline lookup yields CDR1 SQVTM and CDR2 ANQGSEA. The length of the CDR3 is 13 residues. The chain employs TRBV29-1 and TRBJ2-3, with D tentatively TRBD1 (6 bases). The clonotype was recovered from a woman in her fifties or sixties who had recovered from COVID-19. The sequenced sample consisted of PBMCs or T cells enriched from blood (not recorded which). CDR3 sequence: CSVSGQFEDTQYF. In DNA form, the CDR3 reads TGCAGCGTTTCCGGACAGTTCGAAGATACGCAGTATTTT.